The clone carrying this T cell receptor (beta chain) was detected a few times. What it binds is unknown. PCR used 60 Vbeta primers and 13 Jbeta primers. Method: immunoSEQ multiplex PCR; TCRdb's copy keeps in-frame clones and lacks some. Of about 40,000 clones listed, almost 70% are singletons. These data are taken from a study of cytomegalovirus exposure and HLA in healthy donors. Study findings and constraints: Within an earlier analysis, most TCR beta V segments proved productive either about 90% or about 30% of the time. The majority of CMV-associated TCR beta chains were reported as apparently HLA-restricted in a later analysis. According to the study, around 180 TCR beta chains were cytomegalovirus-associated. Rare TCR sequences dominated, though some public TCRs recurred in many donors.

The specimen was PBMCs. The source is a man aged 40-49 years in good health and CMV-seronegative.

The CDR3 nucleotides are TGTGCCAGCAGCTTAAGGTTTCCCAGACACTCTGGAAACACCATATATTTT. This encodes CASSLRFPRHSGNTIYF. V usage is TRBV7-8 and J usage is TRBJ1-3; D remains ambiguous. V was pared by 2 bases and J by 0 bases, with 14 bases between. Germline loops: CDR1 SGHVS, CDR2 FQNEAQ. This CDR3 contains 17 residues.